This record looks at one T cell receptor (beta chain) sequence and its context. These data belong to a study of technical replicates of blood from a handful of donors. The data were produced by immunoSEQ multiplex PCR, yet TCRdb's version contains in-frame clones alone and is incomplete. The sample has roughly 79,000 clones; 95% are singletons. This clonotype originated in a human donor in good health. Sequencing was carried out using T cells isolated from PBMCs.

The CDR3 protein is CASSFTIRDRGKTGELFF. In DNA form, the CDR3 reads TGTGCCAGCAGCTTTACAATCCGGGACAGGGGAAAGACCGGGGAGCTGTTTTTT. The rearrangement uses TRBV11-2 and TRBJ2-2; 10 nucleotides match TRBD1. Trimming cost V 3 bases and J 5 bases; bases outside gene matches: 12. The CDR3 has 18 residues. Germline loops: CDR1 SGHAT, CDR2 FQNNGV.